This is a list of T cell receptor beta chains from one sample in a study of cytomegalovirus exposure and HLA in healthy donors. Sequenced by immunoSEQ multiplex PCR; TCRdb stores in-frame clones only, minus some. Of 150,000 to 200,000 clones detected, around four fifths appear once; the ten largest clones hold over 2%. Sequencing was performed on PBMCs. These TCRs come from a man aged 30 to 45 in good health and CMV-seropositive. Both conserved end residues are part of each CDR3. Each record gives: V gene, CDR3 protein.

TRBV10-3,CALQGGYQPQHF
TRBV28,CASRQTGYRVYEQYF
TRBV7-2,CASSSRTGDQPQHF
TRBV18,CASSPPARTEETQYF
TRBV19,CASSIAGGYTGELFF
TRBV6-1,CASSSVGWEQYF
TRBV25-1,CASSQGYEQYF
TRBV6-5,CASSYLDPTGGNEQFF
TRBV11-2,CASLQRTEAFF
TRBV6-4,CASSDRTGTGAFF
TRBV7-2,CASSLSLGGGLYEQYF
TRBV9,CASSVAQGGMETQYF
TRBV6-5,CASSYTAGDSGNTIYF
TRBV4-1,CASSPGYQETQYF
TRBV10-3,CATRTGDTYEQYF
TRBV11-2,CASSFGSGANTGELFF
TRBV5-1,CASSLLTGGTGELFF
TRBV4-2,CASSQEGPPAGGREQFF
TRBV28,CASSCYSGGGTYEQYF
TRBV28,CASREDRSSYEQYF
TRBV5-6,CASSWGSADTGELFF
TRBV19,CAPSPRRGSSYNEQFF
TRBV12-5,CASGRDSNTDTQYF
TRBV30,CAWSRKGTGDPYEQYF
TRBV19,CASSRTGTDYGYTF
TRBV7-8,CATRRGAWEDTQYF
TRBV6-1,CASSEERGGPPGTGELFF
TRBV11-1,CASSSEGPGELFF
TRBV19,CASSDRVRQPQHF
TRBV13,CASRRREYTGELFF
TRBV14,CASSHRVGTEAFF
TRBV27,CASSNRGYGYTF
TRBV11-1,CASSLRGGNTYEQYF
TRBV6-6,CASSYDSDPRREQYF
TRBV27,CASKEPGPLYGYTF
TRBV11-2,CASSRTSLAYF
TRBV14,CASSQAPGQYTDTQYF
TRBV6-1,CASSDQGTSEQYF
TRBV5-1,CASSLGTSGGPVTTSGANVLTF
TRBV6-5,CASSPTGPPDTEAFF
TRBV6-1,CASTAGTGDQEAFF
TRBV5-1,CASSHRTGFPSPKLFF
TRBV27,CASSSEGSGTYEQYF
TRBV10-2,CASSRQGTNEQFF
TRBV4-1,CASGEGDNSPLHF
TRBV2,CAAQGTEAFF
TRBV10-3,CAISESTSGGQFNEQFF
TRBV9,CASSVEAGSTDTQYF
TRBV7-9,CASSEGTSGDTQYF
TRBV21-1,CASSLGQHCTDTQYF
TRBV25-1,CASTWGQGADEQYF